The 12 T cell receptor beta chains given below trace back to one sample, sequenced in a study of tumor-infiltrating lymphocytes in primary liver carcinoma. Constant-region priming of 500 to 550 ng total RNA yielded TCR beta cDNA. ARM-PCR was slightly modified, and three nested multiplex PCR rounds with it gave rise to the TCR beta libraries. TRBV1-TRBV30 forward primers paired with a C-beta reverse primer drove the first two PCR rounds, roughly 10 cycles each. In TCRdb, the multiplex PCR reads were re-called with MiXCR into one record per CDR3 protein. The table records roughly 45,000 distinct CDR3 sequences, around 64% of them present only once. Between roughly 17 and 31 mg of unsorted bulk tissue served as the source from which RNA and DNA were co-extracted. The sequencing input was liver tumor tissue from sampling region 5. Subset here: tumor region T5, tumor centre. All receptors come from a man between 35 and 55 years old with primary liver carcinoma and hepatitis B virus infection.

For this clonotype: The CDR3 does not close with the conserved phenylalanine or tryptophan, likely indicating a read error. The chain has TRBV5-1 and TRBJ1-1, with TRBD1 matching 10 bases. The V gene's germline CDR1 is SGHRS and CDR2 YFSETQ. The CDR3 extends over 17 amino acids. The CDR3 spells CASSQKTGGGGDTEAFI. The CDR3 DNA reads TGCGCCAGCAGCCAGAAGACAGGGGGCGGAGGTGACACTGAGGCTTTCATT.

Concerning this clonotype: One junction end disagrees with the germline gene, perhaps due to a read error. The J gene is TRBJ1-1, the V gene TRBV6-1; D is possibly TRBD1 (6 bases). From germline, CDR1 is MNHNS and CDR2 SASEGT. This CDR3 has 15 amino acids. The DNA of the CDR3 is TGTGCCAGCGGGGGCTCGGGGGCGGCGAACATTGAAGCTTTCTTT. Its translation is CASGGSGAANIEAFF.

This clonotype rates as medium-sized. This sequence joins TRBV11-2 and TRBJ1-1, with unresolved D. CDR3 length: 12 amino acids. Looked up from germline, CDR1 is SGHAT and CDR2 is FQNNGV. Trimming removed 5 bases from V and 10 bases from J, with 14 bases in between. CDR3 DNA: TGTGCCAGCAGCCCTCCGGGGTGGGGAGCTTTCTTT. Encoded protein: CASSPPGWGAFF.

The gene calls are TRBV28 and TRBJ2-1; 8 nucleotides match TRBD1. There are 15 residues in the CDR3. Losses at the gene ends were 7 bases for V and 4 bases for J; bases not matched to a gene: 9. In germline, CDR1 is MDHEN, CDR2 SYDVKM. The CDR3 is CASTPRTGTYNEQFF. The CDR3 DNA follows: TGTGCCAGCACCCCTAGGACAGGGACTTACAATGAGCAGTTCTTC.

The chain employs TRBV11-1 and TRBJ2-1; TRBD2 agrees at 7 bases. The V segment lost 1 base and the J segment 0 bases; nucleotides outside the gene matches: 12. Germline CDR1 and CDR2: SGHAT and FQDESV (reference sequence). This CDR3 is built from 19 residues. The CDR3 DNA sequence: TGTGCCAGCAGCTTAGAACAACGGGAGGCGTTCACCTCCTACAATGAGCAGTTCTTC. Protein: CASSLEQREAFTSYNEQFF.

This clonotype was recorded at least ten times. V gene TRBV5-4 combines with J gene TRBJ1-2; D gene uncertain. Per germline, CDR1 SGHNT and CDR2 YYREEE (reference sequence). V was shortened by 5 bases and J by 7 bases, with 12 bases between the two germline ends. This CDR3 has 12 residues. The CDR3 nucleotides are TGTGCCAGCAGTTCCAACATAGGTGGCTACACCTTC. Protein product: CASSSNIGGYTF.

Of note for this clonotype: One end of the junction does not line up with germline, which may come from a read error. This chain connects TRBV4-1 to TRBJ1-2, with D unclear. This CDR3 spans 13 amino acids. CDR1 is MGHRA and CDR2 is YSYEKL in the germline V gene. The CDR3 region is CASSETANYCYTF. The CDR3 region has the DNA TGCGCCAGCAGTGAGACTGCTAACTATTGCTACACCTTC.

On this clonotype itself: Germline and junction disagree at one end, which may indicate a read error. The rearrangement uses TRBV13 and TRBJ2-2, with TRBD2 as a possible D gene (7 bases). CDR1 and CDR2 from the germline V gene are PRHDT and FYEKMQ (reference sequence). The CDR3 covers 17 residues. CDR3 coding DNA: TGTGCCAGCAGCCCCCAAGGGACAAGCGGGAACACCGGGGAGCCGTTTTTT. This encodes CASSPQGTSGNTGEPFF.

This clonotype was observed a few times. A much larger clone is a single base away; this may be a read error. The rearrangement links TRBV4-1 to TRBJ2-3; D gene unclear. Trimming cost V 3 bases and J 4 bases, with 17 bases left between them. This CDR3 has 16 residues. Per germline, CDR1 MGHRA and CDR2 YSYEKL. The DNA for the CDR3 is TGCGCCAGCAGCCATGCCAAAACGTATGGGGCAGATACGCAGTATTTT. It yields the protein CASSHAKTYGADTQYF.

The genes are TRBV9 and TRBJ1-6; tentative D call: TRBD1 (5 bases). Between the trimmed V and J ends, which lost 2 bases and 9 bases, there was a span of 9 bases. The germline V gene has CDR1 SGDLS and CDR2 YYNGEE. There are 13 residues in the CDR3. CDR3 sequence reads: CASSVEGFSPLHF. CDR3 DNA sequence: TGTGCCAGCAGCGTCGAGGGGTTTTCACCCCTCCACTTT.

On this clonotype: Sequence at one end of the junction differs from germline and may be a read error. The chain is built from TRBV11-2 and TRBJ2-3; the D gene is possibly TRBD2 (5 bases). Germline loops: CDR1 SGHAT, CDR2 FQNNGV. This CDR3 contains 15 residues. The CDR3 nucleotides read TGTGCCAGCAGCTTTCGGGCTTCTAGCACAGATACGCGGTATTTT. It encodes CASSFRASSTDTRYF.

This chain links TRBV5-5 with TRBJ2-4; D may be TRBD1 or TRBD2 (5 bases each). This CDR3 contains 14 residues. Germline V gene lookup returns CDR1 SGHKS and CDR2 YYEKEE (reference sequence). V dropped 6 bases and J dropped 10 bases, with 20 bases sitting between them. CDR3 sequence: CASILEAGAKIQYF. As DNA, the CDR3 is TGTGCCAGCATCCTAGAGGCCGGGGCGAAGATTCAGTACTTC.